The 27 T cell receptor beta chains given below trace back to one sample, sequenced in a study of human T cells and chemical hapten exposure. TCRdb passed the 5' RACE reads through MiXCR, listing each CDR3 protein once. This table has under 85,000 distinct CDR3 sequences, roughly 8% appearing once. Total RNA extraction was carried out from unfractionated whole blood. The source is a male donor in good health.

This chain links TRBV6-1 with TRBJ2-6, with 7 bases lining up with TRBD1. V gave up 5 bases and J gave up 3 bases; unmatched junction bases: 22. Germline lookup yields CDR1 MNHNS and CDR2 SASEGT. This CDR3 spans 21 amino acids. CDR3 sequence: CASSPRRGVGGRMDGANVLTF. CDR3 DNA: TGTGCCAGCAGTCCCCGCCGGGGCGTAGGGGGCAGGATGGATGGGGCCAACGTCCTGACTTTC.

This clonotype was detected many times. The CDR3 region is CASSSTLAGSVRSYNEQFF. The DNA for the CDR3 is TGTGCCAGCAGTTCAACTCTAGCGGGTAGTGTCAGATCCTACAATGAGCAGTTCTTC. The gene calls are TRBV12-3 or TRBV12-4 and TRBJ2-1, with TRBD2 matching over 8 bases. V was pared by 4 bases and J by 1 base, with 15 bases of the junction left unmatched. CDR3 size: 19 residues.

This sequence joins TRBV20-1 and TRBJ2-5; 7 nucleotides line up with TRBD2. Germline loops: CDR1 DFQATT, CDR2 SNEGSKA (reference sequence). J lost 3 bases, V lost 5 bases, and 0 bases had no gene match. This CDR3 spans 11 amino acids. The CDR3 region has the DNA TGCAGTGCTGGGGGGGAAGAGACCCAGTACTTC. It is translated as CSAGGEETQYF.

This clonotype has just a few counts. The CDR3 coding sequence is TGCAGTGCTCGGACAGGGGTGGGTCAGCCCCAGCATTTT. As protein: CSARTGVGQPQHF. The chain links TRBV20-1 to TRBJ1-5, with TRBD1 matching 9 bases. V lost 5 bases and J lost 6; bases outside the gene matches: 5. The germline CDR1 and CDR2 sequences are DFQATT and SNEGSKA (reference sequence). The CDR3 length is 13 residues.

The table lists this clonotype with many counts. This chain connects TRBV20-1 to TRBJ2-7; possibly TRBD1 for D (6 bases). From germline, CDR1 is DFQATT and CDR2 SNEGSKA (reference sequence). This CDR3 is built from 14 residues. V lost 5 bases and J lost 1, with 15 bases in between. The CDR3 DNA reads TGCAGTGCTCTCCGACAGGACGGATCCTACGAGCAGTACTTC. This sequence encodes CSALRQDGSYEQYF.

This clonotype has ten or more counts. The V and J genes are TRBV20-1 and TRBJ2-7; 8 nucleotides align to TRBD2. This CDR3 region has 16 residues. J gave up 7 bases and V 0 bases, and 14 bases lay outside the gene matches. CDR1 DFQATT and CDR2 SNEGSKA come from the germline V gene (reference sequence). Here the CDR3 reads CSARDPSAGEVEEQYF. The CDR3 region has the DNA TGCAGTGCTAGAGATCCATCAGCGGGAGAAGTGGAAGAGCAGTACTTC.

This clonotype was observed at least ten times. V usage is TRBV7-2 and J usage is TRBJ2-6, with 12 bases identical to TRBD1. Germline values: CDR1 SGHTA, CDR2 FQGNSA. Losses at the gene ends were 5 bases for V and 10 bases for J; bases not matched to a gene: 6. The CDR3 is 15 residues long. In DNA form, the CDR3 reads TGTGCCAGCAGCGCCGGGACAGGGGGCAGGAACGTCCTGACTTTC. It encodes CASSAGTGGRNVLTF.

This chain joins TRBV5-1 and TRBJ1-2; 7 bases map to TRBD1. Germline CDR1 SGHRS, CDR2 YFSETQ. V was pared by 3 bases and J by 6 bases, with 8 bases of the junction left unmatched. The CDR3 spans 14 residues. This chain's CDR3 is CASSSQTGQHGYTF. The CDR3 nucleotides read TGCGCCAGCAGCTCTCAGACAGGGCAGCATGGCTACACCTTC.

This clonotype showed up just a few times. This rearrangement joins TRBV20-1 to TRBJ2-1; TRBD2 aligns across 9 bases. Germline assignment: CDR1 DFQATT and CDR2 SNEGSKA (reference sequence). CDR3 size: 16 residues. With 6 bases clipped from V and 1 base from J, the junction kept 10 bases outside the gene matches. The CDR3 region is CSAPPGGGDSYNEQFF. The CDR3 nucleotides read TGCAGTGCACCCCCGGGCGGGGGGGATTCCTACAATGAGCAGTTCTTC.

This clonotype came up many times. This chain connects TRBV19 to TRBJ1-2, with 7 nucleotides matching TRBD1. Germline CDR1 is LNHDA and CDR2 is SQIVND (reference sequence). The J segment lost 6 bases and the V segment lost 6 bases, leaving 7 bases of the junction unmatched. This CDR3 has 13 residues. The CDR3 bases are TGTGCCAGTAGAACACCAGGACAGGATGGCTACACCTTC. This sequence encodes CASRTPGQDGYTF.

This clonotype has just a few counts. The rearrangement uses TRBV6-1 and TRBJ1-4; perhaps TRBD1 as D (5 bases). Germline V gives CDR1 MNHNS, CDR2 SASEGT. V dropped 4 bases and J dropped 3 bases, with 12 bases sitting between them. There are 15 residues in the CDR3. This CDR3 reads CASSVNRPPNEKLFF. As DNA, the CDR3 is TGTGCCAGCAGTGTAAACAGGCCGCCTAATGAAAAACTGTTTTTT.

This clonotype was counted between two and nine times. The chain couples TRBV6-1 to TRBJ2-1; 12 nucleotides agree with TRBD2. Germline V gives CDR1 MNHNS, CDR2 SASEGT. The J segment lost 0 bases and the V segment lost 3 bases, leaving 3 bases of the junction unmatched. This CDR3 has 17 residues. The CDR3 DNA follows: TGTGCCAGCAGTGAGCTAGCGGGGGGGATCTCCTACAATGAGCAGTTCTTC. It codes for CASSELAGGISYNEQFF.

This clonotype was picked up a small number of times. The chain employs TRBV7-9 and TRBJ1-5; D is undetermined. This CDR3 region has 14 residues. Trimming took off 4 bases at V and 4 bases at J, with 11 bases between the two ends. CDR1 is SEHNR and CDR2 is FQNEAQ in the germline V gene (reference sequence). CDR3 sequence (DNA): TGTGCCAGCAGCTCCACCGGGGATAATCAGCCCCAGCATTTT. Translation gives CASSSTGDNQPQHF.

This clonotype was seen more than once but under ten times. The chain employs TRBV27 and TRBJ1-5, with 9 bases matching TRBD1. V trimming: 6 bases; J trimming: 5 bases; junction bases outside the gene matches: 5. The V gene's germline CDR1 is MNHEY and CDR2 SMNVEV (reference sequence). The CDR3 is 14 residues long. CDR3: CASRPDRGHQPQHF. CDR3 nucleotides: TGTGCCAGCAGACCGGACAGGGGCCATCAGCCCCAGCATTTT.

The chain links TRBV21-1 to TRBJ2-7; the D call TRBD1 from the table was never checked on the DNA. TRBV21-1 is a pseudogene locus. This CDR3 has 14 residues. CDR3 coding DNA: TGTGCCAGCAGCAAACGAACCCGGAGCCACGAGCAGTACTTC. Amino acid sequence: CASSKRTRSHEQYF.

This clonotype was observed a handful of times. The V call is TRBV20-1, the J call TRBJ2-1, with TRBD2 identical over 9 bases. CDR1 and CDR2 from the germline V gene are DFQATT and SNEGSKA (reference sequence). This CDR3 contains 17 residues. V lost 0 bases to trimming and J lost 0 bases; unmatched junction nucleotides: 6. This chain's CDR3 is CSAREGAGGLSYNEQFF. CDR3 coding DNA: TGCAGTGCTAGAGAAGGAGCGGGGGGCCTCTCCTACAATGAGCAGTTCTTC.

This clonotype was seen a handful of times. The chain links TRBV19 to TRBJ2-1, with TRBD2 matching 13 bases. In germline, CDR1 is LNHDA, CDR2 SQIVND (reference sequence). J lost 8 bases, V lost 1 base, and 5 bases had no gene match. This CDR3 is built from 16 residues. The CDR3 region has the DNA TGTGCCAGTAGTATAGGTAGGACTAGCGGGGGAGATGAGCAGTTCTTC. Its translation: CASSIGRTSGGDEQFF.

This clonotype was recorded at least ten times. V usage is TRBV20-1 and J usage is TRBJ1-1; the match to TRBD1 covers 8 bases. Germline lookup yields CDR1 DFQATT and CDR2 SNEGSKA (reference sequence). This CDR3 contains 12 residues. The CDR3 sequence: CRPMDRDWVAFF. The CDR3 coding sequence is TGCAGGCCAATGGACAGGGATTGGGTAGCTTTCTTT.

The sample holds a few counts of this clonotype. The rearrangement uses TRBV7-2 and TRBJ2-4; a weak D match, TRBD2 (5 bases). Germline CDR1 reads SGHTA; CDR2 reads FQGNSA. This CDR3 comprises 18 residues. Trimming shortened V by 2 bases and J by 0 bases, and 17 bases separated the two germline ends. As DNA, the CDR3 is TGTGCCAGCAGCTTAAATCGCGGGCATACCCTAGCCAAAAACATTCAGTACTTC. Amino acids: CASSLNRGHTLAKNIQYF.

The V call is TRBV20-1, the J call TRBJ2-7; D is uncertain. Germline V gene data show CDR1 as DFQATT and CDR2 as SNEGSKA (reference sequence). V dropped 3 bases and J dropped 8 bases, with 23 bases sitting between them. This CDR3 comprises 15 residues. This CDR3 reads CSASRAGGGFSKQYF. In DNA form, the CDR3 reads TGCAGTGCTAGTAGGGCCGGCGGCGGTTTTAGCAAGCAGTACTTC.

Of note for this clonotype: At one boundary the junction diverges from the germline segment, which might be a read error. J is TRBJ1-2 and V is TRBV14, with D unclear. CDR1 and CDR2 (germline): SGHDN, FVKESK. The CDR3 loop spans 17 amino acids. CDR3: CAISQDRGGRMSYGYTF. CDR3 coding DNA: TGTGCCATCAGCCAAGACCGGGGAGGGCGGATGTCCTATGGCTACACCTTC.

Many counts were recorded for this clonotype. The rearrangement uses TRBV6-5 and TRBJ2-6, with no clear D. Trimming stripped 4 bases from V and 0 bases from J, with 4 bases between. CDR1 is MNHEY and CDR2 is SVGAGI in the germline V gene. This CDR3 contains 14 residues. In DNA, the CDR3 is TGTGCCAGCAGTTCTTACTCTGGGGCCAACGTCCTGACTTTC. The encoded protein is CASSSYSGANVLTF.

The rearrangement joins TRBV6-6 to TRBJ1-5; the D gene is possibly TRBD1 (5 bases). The CDR3 totals 12 residues. V was clipped by 8 bases and J by 9 bases, with 14 bases between them. The germline gives CDR1 MNHNY, CDR2 SVGAGI (reference sequence). The DNA of the CDR3 is TGTGCCAGCTCCGGGGCAATCGGGCCCCAGCATTTT. It specifies CASSGAIGPQHF.

This clonotype was picked up many times. This chain uses TRBV20-1 with TRBJ2-7; 7 nucleotides line up with TRBD1. The CDR3 is 15 residues long. With V trimmed by 3 bases and J by 0 bases, 8 bases remained unmatched. Looked up from germline, CDR1 is DFQATT and CDR2 is SNEGSKA (reference sequence). The CDR3 nucleotides read TGCAGTGCTAGGGGGCCCAGGGACAGCTCCTACGAGCAGTACTTC. It yields the protein CSARGPRDSSYEQYF.

This clonotype was detected many times. The gene calls are TRBV3-1 and TRBJ2-3, with D unclear. Trimming took off 0 bases at V and 4 bases at J, with 11 bases between the two ends. CDR3 length equals 15 residues. Germline V gives CDR1 LGHDT, CDR2 YNNKEL (reference sequence). CDR3 loop: CASSQDHRGSDTQYF. The CDR3 nucleotides read TGTGCCAGCAGCCAAGATCATCGCGGATCAGATACGCAGTATTTT.

This clonotype occurred a few times. The V and J genes are TRBV7-9 and TRBJ2-5, with a weak D call TRBD1 (5 bases). This CDR3 has 14 residues. V was shortened by 1 base and J by 6 bases, with 12 bases between the two germline ends. From germline, CDR1 is SEHNR and CDR2 FQNEAQ (reference sequence). The CDR3 loop is CASSLELVGQTQYF. The CDR3 DNA is TGTGCCAGCAGCTTAGAGCTGGTGGGGCAGACCCAGTACTTC. Full variable domain (rest looked up from reference TRBV7-9 and TRBJ2-5): DTGVSQNPRHKITKRGQNVTFRCDPISEHNRLYWYRQTLGQGPEFLTYFQNEAQLEKSRLLSDRFSAERPKGSFSTLEIQRTEQGDSAMYLCASSLELVGQTQYFGPGTRLLVL.

This clonotype was seen many times. The chain is built from TRBV10-1 and TRBJ1-1; D is uncertain. The CDR3 runs to 14 residues. Germline CDR1 reads WNHNN; CDR2 reads SYGVQD (reference sequence). V lost 0 bases and J lost 5, with 10 bases in between. The CDR3 region has the DNA TGCGCCAGCAGTGAGTCAGGCCCTGGGACTGAAGCTTTCTTT. Translation: CASSESGPGTEAFF.